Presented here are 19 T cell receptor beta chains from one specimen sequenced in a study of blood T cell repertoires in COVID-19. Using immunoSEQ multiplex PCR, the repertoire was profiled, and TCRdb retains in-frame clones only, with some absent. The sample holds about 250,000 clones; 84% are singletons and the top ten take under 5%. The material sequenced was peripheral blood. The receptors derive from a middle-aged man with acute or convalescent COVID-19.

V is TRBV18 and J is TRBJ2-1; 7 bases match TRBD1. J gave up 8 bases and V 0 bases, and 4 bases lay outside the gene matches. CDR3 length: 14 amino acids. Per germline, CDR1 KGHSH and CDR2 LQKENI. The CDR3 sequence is CASSPPTGMDEQFF. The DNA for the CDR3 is TGTGCCAGCTCACCACCGACAGGGATGGATGAGCAGTTCTTC.

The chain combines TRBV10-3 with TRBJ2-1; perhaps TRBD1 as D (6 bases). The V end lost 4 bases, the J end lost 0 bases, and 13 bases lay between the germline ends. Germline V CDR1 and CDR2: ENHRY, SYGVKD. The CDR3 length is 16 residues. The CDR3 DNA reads TGTGCCATCAGTGGGAACAGGGCTCGCTCCTACAATGAGCAGTTCTTC. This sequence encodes CAISGNRARSYNEQFF.

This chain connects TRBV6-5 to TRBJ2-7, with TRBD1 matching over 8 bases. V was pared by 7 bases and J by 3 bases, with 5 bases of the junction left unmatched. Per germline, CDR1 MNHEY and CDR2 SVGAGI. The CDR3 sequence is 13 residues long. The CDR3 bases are TGTGCCAGCACCGAAGACAGGGGCTACGAGCAGTACTTC. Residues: CASTEDRGYEQYF.

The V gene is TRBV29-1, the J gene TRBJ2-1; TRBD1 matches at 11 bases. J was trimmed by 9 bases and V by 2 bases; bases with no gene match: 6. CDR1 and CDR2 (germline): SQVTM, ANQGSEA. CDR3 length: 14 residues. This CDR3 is CSVEPGQGVGEQFF. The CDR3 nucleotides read TGCAGCGTTGAACCGGGACAGGGGGTTGGTGAGCAGTTCTTC.

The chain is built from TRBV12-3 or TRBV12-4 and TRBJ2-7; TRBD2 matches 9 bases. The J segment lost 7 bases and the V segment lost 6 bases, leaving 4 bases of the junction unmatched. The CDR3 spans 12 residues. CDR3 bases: TGTGCCAGCAGCCTAGCGGGGTTAGAGCAGTACTTC. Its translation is CASSLAGLEQYF.

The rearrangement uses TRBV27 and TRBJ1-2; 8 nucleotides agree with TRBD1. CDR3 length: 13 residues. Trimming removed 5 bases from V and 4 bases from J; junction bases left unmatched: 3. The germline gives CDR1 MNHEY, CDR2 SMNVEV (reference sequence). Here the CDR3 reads CASSPTGVYGYTF. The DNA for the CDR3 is TGTGCCAGCAGTCCGACAGGGGTCTATGGCTACACCTTC.

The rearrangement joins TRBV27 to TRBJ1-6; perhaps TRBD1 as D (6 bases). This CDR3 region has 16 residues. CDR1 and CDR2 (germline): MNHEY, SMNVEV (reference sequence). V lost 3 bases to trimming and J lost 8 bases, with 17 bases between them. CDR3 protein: CASSLITGTSYSPLHF. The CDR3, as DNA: TGTGCCAGCAGTTTGATTACAGGGACATCTTATTCACCCCTCCACTTT.

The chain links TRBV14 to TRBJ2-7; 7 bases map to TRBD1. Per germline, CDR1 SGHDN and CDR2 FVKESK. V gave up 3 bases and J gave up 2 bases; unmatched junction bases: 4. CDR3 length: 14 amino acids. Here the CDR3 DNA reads TGTGCCAGCAGCCATTGGGGACAGACCTACGAGCAGTACTTC. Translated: CASSHWGQTYEQYF.

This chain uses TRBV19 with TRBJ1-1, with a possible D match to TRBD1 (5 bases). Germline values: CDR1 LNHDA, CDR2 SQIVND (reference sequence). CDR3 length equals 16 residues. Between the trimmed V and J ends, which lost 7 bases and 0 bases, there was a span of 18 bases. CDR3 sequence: CASTQGLTAMNTEAFF. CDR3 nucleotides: TGTGCCAGTACTCAAGGGCTGACAGCTATGAACACTGAAGCTTTCTTT.

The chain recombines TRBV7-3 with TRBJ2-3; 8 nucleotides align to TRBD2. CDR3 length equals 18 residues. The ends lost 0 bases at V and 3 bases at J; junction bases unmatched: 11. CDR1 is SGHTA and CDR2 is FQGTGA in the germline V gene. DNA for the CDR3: TGTGCCAGCAGCTTAACGTTGGGGCGGGAGGTCGGGACAGATACGCAGTATTTT. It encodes CASSLTLGREVGTDTQYF.

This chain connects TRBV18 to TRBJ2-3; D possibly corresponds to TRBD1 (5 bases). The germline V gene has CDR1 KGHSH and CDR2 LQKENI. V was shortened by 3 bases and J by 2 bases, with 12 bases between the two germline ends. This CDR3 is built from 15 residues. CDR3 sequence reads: CASSPQGSTTDTQYF. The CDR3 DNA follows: TGTGCCAGCTCACCTCAGGGAAGCACCACAGATACGCAGTATTTT.

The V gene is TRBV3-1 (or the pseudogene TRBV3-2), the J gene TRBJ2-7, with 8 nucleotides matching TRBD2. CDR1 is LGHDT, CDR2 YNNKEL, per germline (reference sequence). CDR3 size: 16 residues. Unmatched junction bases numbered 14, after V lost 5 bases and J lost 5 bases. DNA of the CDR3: TGTGCCAGCAGCGCGTTCGTGGGCGGGAGGATAAACGAGCAGTACTTC. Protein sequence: CASSAFVGGRINEQYF.

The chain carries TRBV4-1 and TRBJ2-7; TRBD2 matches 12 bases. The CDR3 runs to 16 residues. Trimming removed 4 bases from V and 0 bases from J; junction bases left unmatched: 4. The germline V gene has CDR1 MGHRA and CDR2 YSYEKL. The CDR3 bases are TGCGCCAGCAGCCCCGGACTAGCGGGGACCTCCTACGAGCAGTACTTC. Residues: CASSPGLAGTSYEQYF.

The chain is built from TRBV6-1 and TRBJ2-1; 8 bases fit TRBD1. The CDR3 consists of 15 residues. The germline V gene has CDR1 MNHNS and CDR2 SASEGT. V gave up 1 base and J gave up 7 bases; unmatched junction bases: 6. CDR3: CASSEGQGTRNEQFF. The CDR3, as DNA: TGTGCCAGCAGTGAAGGACAGGGGACGCGGAATGAGCAGTTCTTC.

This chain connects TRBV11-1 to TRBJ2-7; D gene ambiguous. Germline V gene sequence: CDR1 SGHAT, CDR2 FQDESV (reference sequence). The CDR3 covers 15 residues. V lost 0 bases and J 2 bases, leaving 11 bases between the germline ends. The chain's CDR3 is CASSLANALAYEQYF. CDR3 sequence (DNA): TGTGCCAGCAGCTTAGCAAATGCGCTAGCCTACGAGCAGTACTTC.

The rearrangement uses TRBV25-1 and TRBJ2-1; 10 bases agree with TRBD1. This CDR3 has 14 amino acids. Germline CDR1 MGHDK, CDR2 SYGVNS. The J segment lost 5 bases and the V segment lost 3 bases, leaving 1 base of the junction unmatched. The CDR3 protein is CASSEGQGNNEQFF. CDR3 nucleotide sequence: TGTGCCAGCAGTGAGGGACAGGGGAACAATGAGCAGTTCTTC.

The CDR3 DNA reads as TGTGCCAGCAGCCCGCGGGAGGGGGCGCTTGGAAACACCATATATTTT. Residues: CASSPREGALGNTIYF. The V gene is TRBV9, the J gene TRBJ1-3; 7 bases match TRBD1. The CDR3 covers 16 residues. The V segment lost 4 bases and the J segment 3 bases; nucleotides outside the gene matches: 10. The germline gives CDR1 SGDLS, CDR2 YYNGEE.

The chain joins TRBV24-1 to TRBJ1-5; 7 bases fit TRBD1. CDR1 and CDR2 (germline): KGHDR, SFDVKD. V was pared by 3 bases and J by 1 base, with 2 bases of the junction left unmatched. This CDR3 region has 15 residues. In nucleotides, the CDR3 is TGTGCCACCAGTGATAAGGGGGCGAGCAATCAGCCCCAGCATTTT. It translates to CATSDKGASNQPQHF.

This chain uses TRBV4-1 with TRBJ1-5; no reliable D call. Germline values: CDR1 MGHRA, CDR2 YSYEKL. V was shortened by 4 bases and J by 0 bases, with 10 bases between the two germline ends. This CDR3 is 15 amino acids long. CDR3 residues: CASSLTGVSNQPQHF. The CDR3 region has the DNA TGCGCCAGCAGCCTAACCGGAGTTAGCAATCAGCCCCAGCATTTT.